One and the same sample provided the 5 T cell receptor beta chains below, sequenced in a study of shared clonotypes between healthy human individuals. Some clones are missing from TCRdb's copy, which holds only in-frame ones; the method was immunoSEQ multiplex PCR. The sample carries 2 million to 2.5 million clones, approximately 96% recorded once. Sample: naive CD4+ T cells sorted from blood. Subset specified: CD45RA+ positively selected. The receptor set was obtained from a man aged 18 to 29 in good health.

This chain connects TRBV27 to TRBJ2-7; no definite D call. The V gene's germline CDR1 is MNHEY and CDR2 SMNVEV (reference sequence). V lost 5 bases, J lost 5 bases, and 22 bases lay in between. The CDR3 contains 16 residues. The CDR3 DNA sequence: TGTGCCAGCAGTCCGTCCGACCGAGCTCTCTATCACGAGCAGTACTTC. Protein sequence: CASSPSDRALYHEQYF.

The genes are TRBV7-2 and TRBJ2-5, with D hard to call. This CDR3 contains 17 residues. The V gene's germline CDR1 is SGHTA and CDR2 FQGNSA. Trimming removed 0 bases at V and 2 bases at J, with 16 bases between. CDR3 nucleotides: TGTGCCAGCAGCTTAGCAGGGCCCTATAGTAGGCAAGAGACCCAGTACTTC. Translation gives CASSLAGPYSRQETQYF.

The CDR3 region is CASSPSQDRSQYF. The CDR3 region has the DNA TGTGCCAGCAGCCCCAGCCAAGACAGGTCCCAGTACTTC. V and J are TRBV6-5 and TRBJ2-7; tentative D call: TRBD1 (6 bases). CDR3 length equals 13 residues. Germline values: CDR1 MNHEY, CDR2 SVGAGI. Trimming shortened V by 6 bases and J by 10 bases, and 19 bases separated the two germline ends.

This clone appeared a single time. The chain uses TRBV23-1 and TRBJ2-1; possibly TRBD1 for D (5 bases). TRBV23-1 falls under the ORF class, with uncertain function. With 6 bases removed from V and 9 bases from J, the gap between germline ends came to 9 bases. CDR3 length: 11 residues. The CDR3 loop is CASSREFEQFF. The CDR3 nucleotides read TGCGCCAGCAGCAGGGAATTTGAGCAGTTCTTC.

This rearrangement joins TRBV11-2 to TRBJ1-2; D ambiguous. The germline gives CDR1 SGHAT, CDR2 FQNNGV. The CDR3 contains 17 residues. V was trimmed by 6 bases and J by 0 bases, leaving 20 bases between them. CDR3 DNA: TGTGCCAGCAGTTCCGGGCTCTCCGCGATTTCTAACTATGGCTACACCTTC. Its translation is CASSSGLSAISNYGYTF.